Listed below are T cell receptor beta chains from one sample, sequenced in a study of patients and donors after allogeneic stem cell transplantation. TCRdb re-analysed the RT-PCR reads in MiXCR, keeping a single row per CDR3 protein. The table includes hundreds of thousands of distinct CDR3 sequences, less than 15% detected once. Sequencing was performed on blood, either unsorted or a sorted T cell fraction (not recorded which). Every receptor here comes from a human donor who was either an allogeneic HSCT recipient or a stem cell or donor lymphocyte infusion donor (not recorded which). It is not recorded whose cells these are; they may come from a transplant donor. Each CDR3 is given with its conserved first and last residue. The order of the fields is J gene, clone size, D gene, V gene, CDR3 protein, CDR3 DNA. A D gene is named only where the DNA matches it firmly. Where a row states a size, it is once, few, many or the class of an expanded clone; other rows omit it.

j_gene: TRBJ2-2; abundance: .; d_gene: .; v_gene: TRBV5-5; CDR3aa: CASSLNLGRQNTGELFF; CDR3nt: TGTGCCAGCAGCTTAAACTTGGGACGGCAGAACACCGGGGAGCTGTTTTTT
j_gene: TRBJ2-2; abundance: few; d_gene: .; v_gene: TRBV3-1; CDR3aa: CASSQATPTGELFF; CDR3nt: TGTGCCAGCAGCCAAGCGACACCCACCGGGGAGCTGTTTTTT
j_gene: TRBJ2-1; abundance: .; d_gene: .; v_gene: TRBV7-2; CDR3aa: CASSLTPGLEQFF; CDR3nt: TGTGCCAGCAGCTTAACTCCCGGACTCGAGCAGTTCTTC
j_gene: TRBJ2-3; abundance: few; d_gene: TRBD2; v_gene: TRBV4-2; CDR3aa: CASSRGTSGSDNTQYF; CDR3nt: TGTGCCAGCAGCCGGGGGACTAGCGGGAGTGATAATACGCAGTATTTT
j_gene: TRBJ2-7; abundance: few; d_gene: .; v_gene: TRBV29-1; CDR3aa: CSLTARGEQYF; CDR3nt: TGCAGCCTCACGGCCAGGGGCGAGCAGTACTTC
j_gene: TRBJ2-1; abundance: .; d_gene: .; v_gene: TRBV7-8; CDR3aa: CASSLIGLRGHNEQFF; CDR3nt: TGTGCCAGCAGCTTAATAGGTCTAAGAGGTCACAATGAGCAGTTCTTC
j_gene: TRBJ1-6; abundance: .; d_gene: TRBD1; v_gene: TRBV2; CDR3aa: CASTARGGQAYNSPLHF; CDR3nt: TGTGCCAGCACCGCACGAGGAGGACAGGCCTATAATTCACCCCTCCACTTT
j_gene: TRBJ1-2; abundance: .; d_gene: TRBD1; v_gene: TRBV20-1; CDR3aa: CSASRGTDGYTF; CDR3nt: TGCAGTGCTAGTCGGGGGACAGATGGCTACACCTTC
j_gene: TRBJ2-1; abundance: many; d_gene: .; v_gene: TRBV5-1; CDR3aa: CASNRGSSYNEQFF; CDR3nt: TGCGCCAGCAATCGAGGGAGCTCCTACAATGAGCAGTTCTTC
j_gene: TRBJ2-1; abundance: few; d_gene: .; v_gene: TRBV20-1; CDR3aa: CSASPQNNEQFF; CDR3nt: TGCAGTGCTTCCCCCCAGAACAATGAGCAGTTCTTC
j_gene: TRBJ2-1; abundance: .; d_gene: TRBD2; v_gene: TRBV7-2; CDR3aa: CASSLVGLAGPF; CDR3nt: TGTGCCAGCAGCTTAGTAGGGCTAGCGGGCCCCTTC
j_gene: TRBJ1-2; abundance: few; d_gene: .; v_gene: TRBV12-3/TRBV12-4; CDR3aa: CASSPTGVGRYTF; CDR3nt: TGTGCCAGCAGCCCTACGGGGGTGGGCCGCTACACCTTC
j_gene: TRBJ2-7; abundance: many; d_gene: .; v_gene: TRBV12-3/TRBV12-4; CDR3aa: CASTAQGRDEQYF; CDR3nt: TGTGCCAGCACAGCACAGGGCCGGGACGAGCAGTACTTC
j_gene: TRBJ2-3; abundance: .; d_gene: TRBD2; v_gene: TRBV20-1; CDR3aa: CSAQRLAGWGTDTQYF; CDR3nt: TGCAGTGCTCAAAGACTAGCGGGTTGGGGCACAGATACGCAGTATTTT
j_gene: TRBJ1-1; abundance: .; d_gene: .; v_gene: TRBV19; CDR3aa: CASSFLGANTEAFF; CDR3nt: TGTGCCAGTAGCTTCCTCGGGGCAAACACTGAAGCTTTCTTT
j_gene: TRBJ1-2; abundance: many; d_gene: .; v_gene: TRBV4-1; CDR3aa: CASSRSGGANGYTF; CDR3nt: TGCGCCAGCAGCCGCTCGGGAGGGGCGAATGGCTACACCTTC
j_gene: TRBJ2-7; abundance: many; d_gene: .; v_gene: TRBV20-1; CDR3aa: CSARGRPRTGEQYF; CDR3nt: TGCAGTGCTAGAGGGCGGCCTAGAACGGGGGAGCAGTACTTC
j_gene: TRBJ1-1; abundance: .; d_gene: .; v_gene: TRBV10-3; CDR3aa: CAISDRAGLTPEAFF; CDR3nt: TGTGCCATCAGTGATCGGGCAGGTCTCACTCCTGAAGCTTTCTTT
j_gene: TRBJ2-2; abundance: many; d_gene: .; v_gene: TRBV5-1; CDR3aa: CASSSRGANTGELFF; CDR3nt: TGCGCCAGCAGCTCCCGGGGCGCGAACACCGGGGAGCTGTTTTTT
j_gene: TRBJ2-3; abundance: few; d_gene: TRBD1; v_gene: TRBV6-1; CDR3aa: CASSPPDRASTDTQYF; CDR3nt: TGTGCCAGCAGTCCCCCGGACAGGGCTAGCACAGATACGCAGTATTTT
j_gene: TRBJ2-1; abundance: few; d_gene: TRBD1; v_gene: TRBV7-9; CDR3aa: CASSSGTGGHEQFF; CDR3nt: TGTGCCAGCAGCTCGGGGACAGGGGGGCATGAGCAGTTCTTC
j_gene: TRBJ2-2; abundance: few; d_gene: TRBD1; v_gene: TRBV2; CDR3aa: CASSATGTGSIGELFF; CDR3nt: TGTGCCAGCAGTGCAACCGGGACAGGGTCGATCGGGGAGCTGTTTTTT
j_gene: TRBJ1-6; abundance: .; d_gene: .; v_gene: TRBV7-8; CDR3aa: CASSLATDSSSSPLHF; CDR3nt: TGTGCCAGCAGCTTAGCGACGGACAGTTCAAGTTCACCCCTCCACTTT
j_gene: TRBJ1-5; abundance: many; d_gene: .; v_gene: TRBV6-5; CDR3aa: CASSYSIETGQPQHF; CDR3nt: TGTGCCAGCAGTTACTCGATCGAGACGGGTCAGCCCCAGCATTTT
j_gene: TRBJ2-5; abundance: many; d_gene: TRBD1; v_gene: TRBV9; CDR3aa: CASSVSGTAQETQYF; CDR3nt: TGTGCCAGCAGCGTATCCGGGACAGCCCAAGAGACCCAGTACTTC
j_gene: TRBJ2-7; abundance: .; d_gene: TRBD2; v_gene: TRBV5-1; CDR3aa: CASSIAGGREQYF; CDR3nt: TGCGCCAGCAGCATAGCGGGAGGAAGGGAGCAGTACTTC
j_gene: TRBJ2-4; abundance: many; d_gene: TRBD2; v_gene: TRBV6-1; CDR3aa: CASTGRASGRVAKNIQYF; CDR3nt: TGTGCCAGCACCGGGAGGGCTAGCGGGAGGGTAGCCAAAAACATTCAGTACTTC
j_gene: TRBJ2-2; abundance: many; d_gene: TRBD1; v_gene: TRBV6-5; CDR3aa: CASSWTGESGELFF; CDR3nt: TGTGCCAGCAGTTGGACAGGGGAGTCCGGGGAGCTGTTTTTT
j_gene: TRBJ2-2; abundance: .; d_gene: .; v_gene: TRBV9; CDR3aa: CASSVRAAVRTGELFF; CDR3nt: TGTGCCAGCAGCGTAAGAGCGGCAGTTAGGACCGGGGAGCTGTTTTTT
j_gene: TRBJ2-1; abundance: many; d_gene: TRBD1; v_gene: TRBV5-1; CDR3aa: CASSFGQGALYNEQFF; CDR3nt: TGCGCCAGCAGCTTCGGGCAGGGGGCGCTCTACAATGAGCAGTTCTTC
j_gene: TRBJ2-7; abundance: few; d_gene: .; v_gene: TRBV5-1; CDR3aa: CASSPNGFFDSSYEQYF; CDR3nt: TGCGCCAGCAGCCCAAATGGCTTTTTTGATAGCTCCTACGAGCAGTACTTC
j_gene: TRBJ1-5; abundance: few; d_gene: .; v_gene: TRBV4-1; CDR3aa: CASSQDIRDRQPQHF; CDR3nt: TGCGCCAGCAGCCAAGATATCAGGGATCGACAGCCCCAGCATTTT
j_gene: TRBJ1-5; abundance: .; d_gene: .; v_gene: TRBV19; CDR3aa: CASSTTANSNQPQHF; CDR3nt: TGTGCCAGTAGTACGACTGCGAATAGCAATCAGCCCCAGCATTTT
j_gene: TRBJ2-6; abundance: .; d_gene: TRBD2; v_gene: TRBV20-1; CDR3aa: CSADPGLAGGSGANVLTF; CDR3nt: TGCAGTGCCGACCCGGGACTAGCGGGAGGGTCTGGGGCCAACGTCCTGACTTTC
j_gene: TRBJ2-1; abundance: few; d_gene: .; v_gene: TRBV20-1; CDR3aa: CSARSSERYNEQFF; CDR3nt: TGCAGTGCTAGATCTAGTGAAAGGTACAATGAGCAGTTTTTC
j_gene: TRBJ2-7; abundance: few; d_gene: .; v_gene: TRBV20-1; CDR3aa: CSAIGPGDYEQYF; CDR3nt: TGCAGTGCCATAGGGCCAGGGGACTACGAGCAGTACTTC
j_gene: TRBJ2-3; abundance: many; d_gene: TRBD1; v_gene: TRBV2; CDR3aa: CASSDRTGNTDTQYF; CDR3nt: TGTGCCAGCAGCGACAGGACAGGGAACACAGATACGCAGTATTTT
j_gene: TRBJ1-2; abundance: .; d_gene: TRBD1; v_gene: TRBV29-1; CDR3aa: CSVEDRIYGYTF; CDR3nt: TGCAGCGTTGAGGACAGGATTTATGGCTACACCTTC
j_gene: TRBJ2-1; abundance: few; d_gene: .; v_gene: TRBV6-2/TRBV6-3; CDR3aa: CASHRLGGTLNEQFF; CDR3nt: TGTGCCAGCCACCGCTTGGGGGGCACCTTGAATGAGCAGTTCTTC
j_gene: TRBJ2-7; abundance: .; d_gene: TRBD2; v_gene: TRBV18; CDR3aa: CASSPQVAGASRNEQYF; CDR3nt: TGTGCCAGCTCACCCCAGGTAGCGGGAGCATCGAGAAACGAGCAGTACTTC
j_gene: TRBJ2-7; abundance: few; d_gene: TRBD2; v_gene: TRBV7-2; CDR3aa: CASSPVRGGSYEQYF; CDR3nt: TGTGCCAGCAGCCCCGTTCGCGGGGGCTCCTACGAGCAGTACTTC
j_gene: TRBJ1-1; abundance: .; d_gene: .; v_gene: TRBV7-2; CDR3aa: CASSLALGGTRRGTEAFF; CDR3nt: TGTGCCAGCAGCTTAGCTTTAGGAGGGACGAGGAGAGGCACTGAAGCTTTCTTT
j_gene: TRBJ1-4; abundance: many; d_gene: TRBD1; v_gene: TRBV10-3; CDR3aa: CAISEGQTNEKLFF; CDR3nt: TGTGCCATCAGCGAGGGACAGACTAATGAAAAACTGTTTTTT
j_gene: TRBJ1-2; abundance: few; d_gene: TRBD1; v_gene: TRBV19; CDR3aa: CASSIPGGTGYTF; CDR3nt: TGTGCCAGTAGTATACCAGGGGGCACTGGCTACACCTTC
j_gene: TRBJ2-7; abundance: few; d_gene: .; v_gene: TRBV7-2; CDR3aa: CASSLQLAEYEQYF; CDR3nt: TGTGCCAGCAGCTTACAGCTAGCAGAATACGAGCAGTACTTC
j_gene: TRBJ2-5; abundance: few; d_gene: TRBD2; v_gene: TRBV7-2; CDR3aa: CASSVGLAGGQETQYF; CDR3nt: TGTGCCAGCAGCGTGGGACTAGCGGGGGGCCAAGAGACCCAGTACTTC
j_gene: TRBJ2-3; abundance: .; d_gene: TRBD1; v_gene: TRBV6-1; CDR3aa: CASTQTGSSSDTQYF; CDR3nt: TGTGCCAGCACCCAGACAGGGAGTTCGTCAGATACGCAGTATTTT
j_gene: TRBJ2-3; abundance: .; d_gene: TRBD2; v_gene: TRBV6-5; CDR3aa: CASSYSGLSTDTQYF; CDR3nt: TGTGCCAGCAGTTACTCGGGACTAAGCACAGATACGCAGTATTTT